One T cell receptor beta chain is described in this entry. The repertoire was sequenced with immunoSEQ multiplex PCR; TCRdb's copy has only in-frame clones and lacks some. The sample has over 40,000 clones, roughly 83% seen once. The sample is drawn from a study of blood T cell repertoires in COVID-19. The CDR3 totals 17 residues. Trimming cost V 4 bases and J 6 bases, with 25 bases left between them. CDR1 is LGHDT and CDR2 is YNNKEL in the germline V gene (reference sequence). Sample: peripheral blood. The chain links TRBV3-1 (or the pseudogene TRBV3-2) to TRBJ2-7; a weak D match, TRBD2 (6 bases). The sequence was collected from a woman aged 55-69 years with acute or convalescent COVID-19. CDR3 sequence: CASSLPQSAGKRSEQYF. The CDR3 coding sequence is TGTGCCAGCAGCCTCCCCCAAAGCGCGGGGAAACGCTCCGAGCAGTACTTC.